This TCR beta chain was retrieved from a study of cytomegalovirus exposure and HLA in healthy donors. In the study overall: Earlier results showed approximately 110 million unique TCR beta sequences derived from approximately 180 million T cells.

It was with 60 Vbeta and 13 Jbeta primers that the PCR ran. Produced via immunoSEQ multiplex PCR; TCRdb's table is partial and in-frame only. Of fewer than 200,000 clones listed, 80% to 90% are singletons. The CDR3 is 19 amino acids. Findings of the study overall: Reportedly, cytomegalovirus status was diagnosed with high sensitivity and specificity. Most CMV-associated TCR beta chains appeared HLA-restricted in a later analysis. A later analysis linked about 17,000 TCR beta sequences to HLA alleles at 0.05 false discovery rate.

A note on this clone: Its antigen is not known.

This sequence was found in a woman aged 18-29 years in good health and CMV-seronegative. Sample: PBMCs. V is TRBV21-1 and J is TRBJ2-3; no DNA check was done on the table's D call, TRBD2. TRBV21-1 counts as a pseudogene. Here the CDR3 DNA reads TGTGCCAGCAGCAAAGCGCATCTAGCGGGAGCGATGTACCCAGATACGCAGTATTTT. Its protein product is CASSKAHLAGAMYPDTQYF.